The T cell receptor (beta chain) described here comes from a study of shared clonotypes between healthy human individuals. In the authors' methods: ImmunoSEQ only sent back junction sequences with no quality scores, so filtering was done differently. Some clones are missing from TCRdb's copy, which holds only in-frame ones; the method was immunoSEQ multiplex PCR. V, J and clone size were drawn from that table, and D and trimming were deduced from the DNA. The sample records millions of clones, roughly 94% being singletons. This CDR3 has 14 residues. The germline CDR1 and CDR2 sequences are SGHRS and YFSETQ. V trimming: 0 bases; J trimming: 4 bases; junction bases outside the gene matches: 1.

Sequenced sample: naive CD4+ T cells sorted from blood. Subset in this sample: CD45RA+ positively selected. This TCR was sampled from a man aged 18 to 29 in good health. The chain recombines TRBV5-1 with TRBJ2-7, with 10 bases lining up with TRBD2. The CDR3 is CASSLELAGYEQYF. Here the CDR3 DNA reads TGCGCCAGCAGCTTGGAACTAGCGGGATACGAGCAGTACTTC.